Shown below are 28 T cell receptor beta chains from a single sample sequenced in a study of cytotoxic CD8 clonotypes in ibrutinib-treated CLL. Generated by immunoSEQ multiplex PCR, the TCRdb table keeps only in-frame clones and is missing some. The top ten clones hold roughly 13% of a sample with about 130,000 clones, 79% of them seen once. The sequences come from PBMCs, collected after 12 months of ibrutinib treatment. These receptor sequences come from a human donor with chronic lymphocytic leukemia.

This chain uses TRBV19 with TRBJ1-5, with 7 positions matching TRBD1. The V segment lost 5 bases and the J segment 0 bases; nucleotides outside the gene matches: 10. Per germline, CDR1 LNHDA and CDR2 SQIVND (reference sequence). CDR3 length: 17 residues. CDR3 bases: TGTGCCAGTAGTTCTTGGACAGGTGATGATAGCAATCAGCCCCAGCATTTT. Translation: CASSSWTGDDSNQPQHF.

The chain links TRBV6-1 to TRBJ2-7; D is possibly TRBD1 (6 bases). From germline, CDR1 is MNHNS and CDR2 SASEGT. The CDR3 length is 14 residues. V was pared by 6 bases and J by 3 bases, with 15 bases between. The CDR3 here is CASSQTGPHYEQYF. The CDR3 DNA is TGTGCCAGCAGCCAGACAGGACCTCACTACGAGCAGTACTTC.

This sequence joins TRBV4-2 and TRBJ1-2; 7 bases agree with TRBD1. Germline values: CDR1 LGHNA, CDR2 YNFKEQ. Germline trimming cut 4 bases from V and 2 bases from J; bases unmatched to any gene: 4. There are 14 residues in the CDR3. DNA of the CDR3: TGTGCCAGCAGCCTGGGGACAGTCAACTATGGCTACACCTTC. This gives the protein CASSLGTVNYGYTF.

The chain joins TRBV5-4 to TRBJ2-7, with 9 bases that match TRBD2. V lost 2 bases, J lost 0 bases, and 3 bases stayed unmatched. From germline, CDR1 is SGHNT and CDR2 YYREEE (reference sequence). The CDR3 has 15 amino acids. CDR3 in DNA: TGTGCCAGCAGCTTTAGCGGGAGTTACTCCTACGAGCAGTACTTC. Its protein is CASSFSGSYSYEQYF.

The V gene is TRBV28, the J gene TRBJ1-1; possible D gene TRBD1, 5 bases. The CDR3 has 13 residues. Trimming shortened V by 3 bases and J by 3 bases, and 8 bases separated the two germline ends. Germline assignment: CDR1 MDHEN and CDR2 SYDVKM. The chain's CDR3 is CASSFFRDTEAFF. In DNA form, the CDR3 reads TGTGCCAGCAGTTTTTTCAGGGACACTGAAGCTTTCTTT.

This clone was detected only once. The chain employs TRBV6-5 and TRBJ2-1; D may be TRBD2 (6 bases). CDR1 is MNHEY, CDR2 SVGAGI, per germline. Trimming shortened V by 6 bases and J by 7 bases, and 16 bases separated the two germline ends. The CDR3 is made up of 14 amino acids. The CDR3 DNA follows: TGTGCCAGCAGAAATCCGGGACTCCCTAATGAGCAGTTCTTC. Its translation: CASRNPGLPNEQFF.

The rearrangement joins TRBV5-1 to TRBJ2-2, with 12 bases matching TRBD1. Germline V gene lookup returns CDR1 SGHRS and CDR2 YFSETQ. Trimming at V came to 4 bases and at J to 5 bases, leaving 9 bases not matched to a gene. The CDR3 is made up of 17 amino acids. Written as DNA, the CDR3 is TGCGCCAGCAGCGCCCAGGGACAGGGGGCTGGGACCGGGGAGCTGTTTTTT. This translates into CASSAQGQGAGTGELFF.

The gene calls are TRBV18 and TRBJ2-3; D is undetermined. Germline CDR1 and CDR2: KGHSH and LQKENI. CDR3 length: 12 residues. V dropped 0 bases and J dropped 4 bases, with 2 bases sitting between them. CDR3 protein: CASSPPADTQYF. CDR3 coding DNA: TGTGCCAGCTCACCACCGGCAGATACGCAGTATTTT.

This chain links TRBV7-5 with TRBJ2-3; TRBD2 is the table's D call and was not checked against the DNA. TRBV7-5 is reported as a pseudogene. The CDR3 extends over 15 amino acids. CDR3 in amino acids: CVRSLAWGLGETQYF. CDR3 nucleotides: TGTGTCAGAAGCTTAGCATGGGGACTAGGGGAAACGCAGTATTTT.

The V and J genes are TRBV10-3 and TRBJ1-2; D is perhaps TRBD1 (5 bases). Germline loops: CDR1 ENHRY, CDR2 SYGVKD. The CDR3 is 16 residues long. Trimming took off 4 bases at V and 0 bases at J, with 15 bases between the two ends. DNA of the CDR3: TGTGCCATCAGTGGATGGCAGGGACCATCTAACTATGGCTACACCTTC. Translating it yields CAISGWQGPSNYGYTF.

The chain has TRBV19 and TRBJ2-7, with 7 positions matching TRBD1. The germline CDR1 and CDR2 sequences are LNHDA and SQIVND (reference sequence). The CDR3 covers 13 residues. Losses at the gene ends were 4 bases for V and 1 base for J; bases not matched to a gene: 1. The CDR3 sequence is CASSRQGSYEQYF. The DNA for the CDR3 is TGTGCCAGTAGTAGACAGGGATCCTACGAGCAGTACTTC.

The gene calls are TRBV25-1 and TRBJ2-3; D may be TRBD1 or TRBD2 (7 bases each). The CDR3 covers 15 residues. Germline V gene data show CDR1 as MGHDK and CDR2 as SYGVNS. Trimming left V 6 bases short and J 6 bases short, with 19 bases between. CDR3 bases: TGTGCCAGCAGGGGGACAGCGGGGCCGTTCGATACGCAGTATTTT. It is translated as CASRGTAGPFDTQYF. The variable domain in full, with the rest retrieved from reference TRBV25-1 and TRBJ2-3, is EADIYQTPRYLVIGTGKKITLECSQTMGHDKMYWYQQDPGMELHLIHYSYGVNSTEKGDLSSESTVSRIRTEHFPLTLESARPSHTSQYLCASRGTAGPFDTQYFGPGTRLTVL.

This clone has more than one count but fewer than ten. The chain couples TRBV2 to TRBJ1-2, with a weak D call TRBD1 (5 bases). The V end lost 5 bases, the J end lost 7 bases, and 14 bases lay between the germline ends. CDR3 size: 13 residues. The germline V gene has CDR1 SNHLY and CDR2 FYNNEI. The chain's CDR3 is CASSLGVLSGYTF. The CDR3 region has the DNA TGTGCCAGCAGTTTAGGGGTATTGAGTGGCTACACCTTC.

This clone was seen a single time. The rearrangement joins TRBV9 to TRBJ2-1, with 14 bases matching TRBD2. CDR1 SGDLS and CDR2 YYNGEE come from the germline V gene. The length of the CDR3 is 17 residues. J gave up 6 bases and V 3 bases, and 8 bases lay outside the gene matches. In nucleotides, the CDR3 is TGTGCCAGCAGCGCGTACTCCGGGACTAGCGGGAGCAATGAGCAGTTCTTC. It yields the protein CASSAYSGTSGSNEQFF. Filled out from reference TRBV9 and TRBJ2-1, the complete variable domain reads DSGVTQTPKHLITATGQRVTLRCSPRSGDLSVYWYQQSLDQGLQFLIQYYNGEERAKGNILERFSAQQFPDLHSELNLSSLELGDSALYFCASSAYSGTSGSNEQFFGPGTRLTVL.

The chain carries TRBV15 and TRBJ1-3; TRBD1 is a possible D gene (5 bases). Per germline, CDR1 LNHNV and CDR2 YYDKDF (reference sequence). V was trimmed by 5 bases and J by 0 bases, leaving 14 bases between them. The CDR3 has 16 residues. CDR3 loop: CATSAIGGNSGNTIYF. DNA of the CDR3: TGTGCCACCAGCGCAATTGGGGGGAACTCTGGAAACACCATATATTTT.

The chain combines TRBV5-8 with TRBJ1-5, with D possibly being TRBD1 (5 bases). V lost 4 bases to trimming and J lost 7 bases, with 12 bases between them. Germline CDR1 and CDR2: SGHTS and YDEGEE. The CDR3 is made up of 13 amino acids. CDR3 coding DNA: TGTGCCAGCAGCATGGGGGGGAGACAGCCCCAGCATTTT. Its protein product is CASSMGGRQPQHF.

In nucleotides, the CDR3 is TGTGCCAGCAGCTCACCCCTAGGCGGGAGGTCCTACAATGAGCAGTTCTTC. It yields the protein CASSSPLGGRSYNEQFF. The chain carries TRBV7-2 and TRBJ2-1; 8 nucleotides match TRBD2. The CDR3 contains 17 residues. Germline CDR1 SGHTA, CDR2 FQGNSA. J was trimmed by 1 base and V by 4 bases; bases with no gene match: 9.

V gene TRBV9 combines with J gene TRBJ2-1; 8 positions match TRBD2. Trimming cost V 4 bases and J 4 bases; bases outside gene matches: 7. The CDR3 extends over 15 amino acids. Germline V lookup: CDR1 SGDLS, CDR2 YYNGEE. Written as DNA, the CDR3 is TGTGCCAGCAGCCCGCGGGGCGGGGGGTACAATGAGCAGTTCTTC. Its translation is CASSPRGGGYNEQFF.

A single count supports this clone. V is TRBV27 and J is TRBJ2-7; 11 bases align to TRBD1. This CDR3 is 15 amino acids long. Unmatched junction bases numbered 7, after V lost 6 bases and J lost 3 bases. Germline lookup yields CDR1 MNHEY and CDR2 SMNVEV (reference sequence). The CDR3 is CASSLTGTGGYEQYF. The CDR3 DNA reads as TGTGCCAGCAGCCTCACCGGGACAGGGGGCTACGAGCAGTACTTC.

The chain links TRBV5-4 to TRBJ2-1, with D possibly matching TRBD2 (6 bases). V lost 1 base to trimming and J lost 2 bases, with 10 bases between them. This CDR3 contains 15 residues. The V gene's germline CDR1 is SGHNT and CDR2 YYREEE (reference sequence). CDR3 sequence reads: CASSLSSEPYNEQFF. The CDR3 DNA is TGTGCCAGCAGCTTGTCTAGCGAACCCTACAATGAGCAGTTCTTC. The variable domain in full, with the rest retrieved from reference TRBV5-4 and TRBJ2-1, is ETGVTQSPTHLIKTRGQQVTLRCSSQSGHNTVSWYQQALGQGPQFIFQYYREEENGRGNFPPRFSGLQFPNYSSELNVNALELDDSALYLCASSLSSEPYNEQFFGPGTRLTVL.

V and J are TRBV4-3 and TRBJ2-7; D might be TRBD1 or TRBD2, each matching 7 bases. Germline V CDR1 and CDR2: LGHNA, YSLEER. The CDR3 covers 16 residues. The ends were cut back, 0 bases at V and 0 bases at J, with 12 bases in the middle. This CDR3 reads CASSQEQGRGSYEQYF. The CDR3 coding sequence is TGCGCCAGCAGCCAAGAACAGGGGAGGGGCTCCTACGAGCAGTACTTC.

This clone was seen a handful of times. V usage is TRBV19 and J usage is TRBJ1-4, with a weak D call TRBD1 (5 bases). This CDR3 has 16 residues. Trimming removed 0 bases from V and 4 bases from J, with 12 bases in between. The germline V gene has CDR1 LNHDA and CDR2 SQIVND (reference sequence). The CDR3 loop reads CASSIDPTEVNEKLFF. Here the CDR3 DNA reads TGTGCCAGTAGTATAGATCCGACAGAAGTTAATGAAAAACTGTTTTTT.

The rearrangement uses TRBV6-5 and TRBJ2-7; D is perhaps TRBD2 (5 bases). V was pared by 6 bases and J by 6 bases, with 12 bases between. Germline V gene lookup returns CDR1 MNHEY and CDR2 SVGAGI. This CDR3 has 12 amino acids. DNA of the CDR3: TGTGCCAGCAGGCGAGCGGCCTTCGAGCAGTACTTC. Encoded protein: CASRRAAFEQYF.

The gene calls are TRBV11-2 and TRBJ1-1; 7 bases are shared with TRBD1. The germline V gene has CDR1 SGHAT and CDR2 FQNNGV. Losses at the gene ends were 4 bases for V and 5 bases for J; bases not matched to a gene: 13. The CDR3 is made up of 16 amino acids. As DNA, the CDR3 is TGTGCCAGCAGCTCCTACAGGGGTCGGGGATCAACTGAAGCTTTCTTT. Its protein product is CASSSYRGRGSTEAFF.

This clone was found a few times. The genes are TRBV21-1 and TRBJ1-1. TRBV21-1 is designated a pseudogene. The CDR3 is 17 amino acids. The CDR3 coding sequence is TGTGCCAGCAGCAACAGCGATCCTTACCTTAATAAGACTGAAGCTTTCTTT. Translating it yields CASSNSDPYLNKTEAFF.

CDR3 amino acids: CASSLGDTQYF. In DNA, the CDR3 is TGTGCCAGCAGCTTGGGGGATACGCAGTATTTT. The genes are TRBV11-3 and TRBJ2-3; no clear D gene. The CDR3 is 11 amino acids. V was pared by 3 bases and J by 6 bases, with 4 bases between. Germline V gene data show CDR1 as SGHNT and CDR2 as YENEEA.

This chain joins TRBV11-3 and TRBJ2-2; D is undetermined. This CDR3 is 12 amino acids long. With 8 bases removed from V and 5 bases from J, the gap between germline ends came to 9 bases. Germline V lookup: CDR1 SGHNT, CDR2 YENEEA. The CDR3 region has the DNA TGTGCCAGCGGTGGTTATACCGGGGAGCTGTTTTTT. It yields the protein CASGGYTGELFF.

This rearrangement joins TRBV19 to TRBJ1-2; D is undetermined. Germline V gene data show CDR1 as LNHDA and CDR2 as SQIVND (reference sequence). The CDR3 has 16 residues. V lost 7 bases and J lost 4, with 22 bases in between. The CDR3 DNA reads TGTGCCAGTACCTCCCGGCGGCAAGCTACTAGCTATGGCTACACCTTC. It translates to CASTSRRQATSYGYTF. The variable domain in full, completed from reference TRBV19 and TRBJ1-2, reads DGGITQSPKYLFRKEGQNVTLSCEQNLNHDAMYWYRQDPGQGLRLIYYSQIVNDFQKGDIAEGYSVSREKKESFPLTVTSAQKNPTAFYLCASTSRRQATSYGYTFGSGTRLTVV.